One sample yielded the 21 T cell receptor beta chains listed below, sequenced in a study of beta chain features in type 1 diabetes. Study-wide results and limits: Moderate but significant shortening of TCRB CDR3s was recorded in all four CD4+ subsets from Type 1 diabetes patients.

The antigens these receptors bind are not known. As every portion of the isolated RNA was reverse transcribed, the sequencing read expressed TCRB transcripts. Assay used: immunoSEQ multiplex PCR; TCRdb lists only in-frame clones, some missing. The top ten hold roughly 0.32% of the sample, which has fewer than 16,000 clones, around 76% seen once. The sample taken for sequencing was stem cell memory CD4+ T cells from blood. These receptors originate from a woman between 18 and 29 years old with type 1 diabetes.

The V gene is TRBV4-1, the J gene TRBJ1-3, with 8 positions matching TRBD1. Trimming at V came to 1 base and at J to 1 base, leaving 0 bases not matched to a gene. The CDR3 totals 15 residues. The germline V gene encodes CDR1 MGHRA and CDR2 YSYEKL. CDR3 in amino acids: CASSQGTGSGNTIYF. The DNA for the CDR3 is TGCGCCAGCAGCCAAGGGACAGGGTCTGGAAACACCATATATTTT.

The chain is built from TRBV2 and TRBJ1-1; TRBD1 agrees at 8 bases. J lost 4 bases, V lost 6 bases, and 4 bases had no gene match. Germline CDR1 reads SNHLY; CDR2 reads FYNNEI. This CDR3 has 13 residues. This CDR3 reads CASSRGLGTEAFF. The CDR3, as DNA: TGTGCCAGCAGCAGGGGGCTGGGCACTGAAGCTTTCTTT.

The CDR3 sequence: CATTGSNTEAFF. CDR3 nucleotides: TGTGCCACCACGGGGAGCAACACTGAAGCTTTCTTT. The chain couples TRBV7-9 to TRBJ1-1; D unclear. The V end lost 10 bases, the J end lost 2 bases, and 11 bases lay between the germline ends. The CDR3 contains 12 residues. Germline CDR1 SEHNR, CDR2 FQNEAQ (reference sequence).

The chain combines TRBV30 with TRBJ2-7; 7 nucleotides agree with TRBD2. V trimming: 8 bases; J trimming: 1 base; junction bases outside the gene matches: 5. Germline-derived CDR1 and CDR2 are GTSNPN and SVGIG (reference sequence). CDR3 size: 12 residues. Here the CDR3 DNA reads TGTGCCCAGGGAGGGATTTCCTACGAGCAGTACTTC. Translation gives CAQGGISYEQYF.

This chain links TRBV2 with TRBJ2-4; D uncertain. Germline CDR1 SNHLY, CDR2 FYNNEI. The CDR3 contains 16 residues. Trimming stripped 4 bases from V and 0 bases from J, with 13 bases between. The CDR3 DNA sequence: TGTGCCAGCAGTGGGTTACAAAGTTTAGCCAAAAACATTCAGTACTTC. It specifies CASSGLQSLAKNIQYF.

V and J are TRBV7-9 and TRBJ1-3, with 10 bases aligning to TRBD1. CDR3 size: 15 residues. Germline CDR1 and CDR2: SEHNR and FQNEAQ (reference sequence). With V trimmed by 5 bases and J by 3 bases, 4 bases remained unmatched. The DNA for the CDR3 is TGTGCCAGCAGCCTTGGACAGGGGGGTGGAAACACCATATATTTT. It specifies CASSLGQGGGNTIYF.

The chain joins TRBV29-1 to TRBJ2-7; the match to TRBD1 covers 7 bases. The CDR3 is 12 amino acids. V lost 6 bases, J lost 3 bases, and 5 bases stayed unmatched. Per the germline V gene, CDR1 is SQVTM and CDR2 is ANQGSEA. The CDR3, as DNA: TGCAGCGTAAACCGGGACAGCTACGAGCAGTACTTC. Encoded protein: CSVNRDSYEQYF.

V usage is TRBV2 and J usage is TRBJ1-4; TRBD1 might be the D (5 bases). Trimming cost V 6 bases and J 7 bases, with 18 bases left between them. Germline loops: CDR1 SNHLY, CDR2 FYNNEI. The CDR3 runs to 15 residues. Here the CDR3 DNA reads TGTGCCAGCAGGAACCAGCCAGGGAGGGGTGAAAAACTGTTTTTT. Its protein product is CASRNQPGRGEKLFF.

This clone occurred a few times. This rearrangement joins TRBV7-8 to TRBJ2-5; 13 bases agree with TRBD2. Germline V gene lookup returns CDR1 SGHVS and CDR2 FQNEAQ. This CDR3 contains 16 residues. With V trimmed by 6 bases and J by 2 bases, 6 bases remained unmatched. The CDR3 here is CASSSPGLAGQETQYF. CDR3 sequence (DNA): TGTGCCAGCAGTTCGCCGGGACTAGCGGGACAAGAGACCCAGTACTTC.

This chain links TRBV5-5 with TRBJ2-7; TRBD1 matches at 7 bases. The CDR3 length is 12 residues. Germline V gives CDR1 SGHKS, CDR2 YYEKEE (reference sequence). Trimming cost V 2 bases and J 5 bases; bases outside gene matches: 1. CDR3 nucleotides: TGTGCCAGCAGCTTTACAGGGGACGAGCAGTACGTC. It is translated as CASSFTGDEQYV.

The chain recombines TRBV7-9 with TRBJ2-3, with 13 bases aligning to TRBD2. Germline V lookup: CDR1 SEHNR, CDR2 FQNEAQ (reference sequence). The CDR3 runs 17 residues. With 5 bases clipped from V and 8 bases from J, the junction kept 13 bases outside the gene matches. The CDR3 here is CASSPPPGLAGPGTQYF. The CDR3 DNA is TGTGCCAGCAGCCCCCCACCGGGACTAGCGGGACCTGGTACGCAGTATTTT.

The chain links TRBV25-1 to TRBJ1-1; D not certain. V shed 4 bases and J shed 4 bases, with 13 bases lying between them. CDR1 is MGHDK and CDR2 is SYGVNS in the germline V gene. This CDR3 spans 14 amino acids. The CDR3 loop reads CASSGWLPITEAFF. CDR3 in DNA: TGTGCCAGCAGTGGTTGGCTGCCGATCACTGAAGCTTTCTTT.

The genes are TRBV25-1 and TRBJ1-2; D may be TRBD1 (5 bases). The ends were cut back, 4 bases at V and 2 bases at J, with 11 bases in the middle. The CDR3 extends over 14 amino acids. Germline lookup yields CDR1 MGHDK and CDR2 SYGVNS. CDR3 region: CASSGLGGNYGYTF. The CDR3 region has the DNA TGTGCCAGCAGTGGGCTCGGGGGAAACTATGGCTACACCTTC.

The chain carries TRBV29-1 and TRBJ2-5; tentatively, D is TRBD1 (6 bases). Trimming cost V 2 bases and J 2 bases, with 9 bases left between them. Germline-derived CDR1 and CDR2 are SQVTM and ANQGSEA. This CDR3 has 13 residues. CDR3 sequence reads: CSVEPDSQETQYF. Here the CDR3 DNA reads TGCAGCGTTGAACCGGACAGTCAAGAGACCCAGTACTTC.

CDR3 in DNA: TGTGCCAGCAGCTTGGTCAGGGAATCCTACGAGCAGTACTTC. Its protein product is CASSLVRESYEQYF. J is TRBJ2-7 and V is TRBV13, with D perhaps matching TRBD1 (5 bases). CDR1 is PRHDT, CDR2 FYEKMQ, per germline (reference sequence). V was cut by 3 bases and J by 1 base, with 10 bases left in between. The CDR3 has 14 residues.

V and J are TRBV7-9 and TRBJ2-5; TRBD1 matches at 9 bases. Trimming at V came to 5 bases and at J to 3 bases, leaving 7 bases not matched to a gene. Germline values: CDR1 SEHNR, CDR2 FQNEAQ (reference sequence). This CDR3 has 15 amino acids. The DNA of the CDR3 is TGTGCCAGCAGCCTCGGACAGGGGTTAAAAGAGACCCAGTACTTC. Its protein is CASSLGQGLKETQYF.

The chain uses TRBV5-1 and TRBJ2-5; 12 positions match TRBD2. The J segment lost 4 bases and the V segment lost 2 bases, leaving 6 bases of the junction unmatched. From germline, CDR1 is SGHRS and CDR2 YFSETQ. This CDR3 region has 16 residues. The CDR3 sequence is CASSFSSGRGRETQYF. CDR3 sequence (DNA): TGCGCCAGCAGCTTCTCTAGCGGGAGGGGGCGAGAGACCCAGTACTTC.

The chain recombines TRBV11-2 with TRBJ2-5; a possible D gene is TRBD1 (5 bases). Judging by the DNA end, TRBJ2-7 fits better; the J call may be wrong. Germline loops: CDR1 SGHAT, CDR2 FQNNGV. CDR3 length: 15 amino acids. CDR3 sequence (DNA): TGTGCCAGCAGCCTGAAGGGGCCCCCCTCCTACGAGCAGTACTTC. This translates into CASSLKGPPSYEQYF.

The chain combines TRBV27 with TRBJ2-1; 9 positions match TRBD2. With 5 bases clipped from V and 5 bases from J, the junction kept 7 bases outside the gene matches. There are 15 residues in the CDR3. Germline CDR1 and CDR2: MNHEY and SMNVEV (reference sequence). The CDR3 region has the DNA TGTGCCAGCAGTGCCCTGGGACTAGCAGACAATGAGCAGTTCTTC. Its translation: CASSALGLADNEQFF.

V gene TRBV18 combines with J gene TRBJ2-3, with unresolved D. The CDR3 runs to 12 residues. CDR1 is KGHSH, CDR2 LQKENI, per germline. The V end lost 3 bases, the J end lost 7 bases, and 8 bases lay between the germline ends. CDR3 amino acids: CASSPSEYTQYF. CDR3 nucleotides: TGTGCCAGCTCACCGAGTGAGTATACGCAGTATTTT.

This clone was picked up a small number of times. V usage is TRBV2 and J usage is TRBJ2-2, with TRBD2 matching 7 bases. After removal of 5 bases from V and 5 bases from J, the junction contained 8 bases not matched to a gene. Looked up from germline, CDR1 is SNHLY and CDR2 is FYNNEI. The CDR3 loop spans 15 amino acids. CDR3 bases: TGTGCCAGCAGTTGGAGCGGGAAACGTACCGGGGAGCTGTTTTTT. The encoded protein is CASSWSGKRTGELFF.